The source of this T cell receptor beta chain is a study of cytomegalovirus exposure and HLA in healthy donors. Per germline, CDR1 MNHEY and CDR2 SVGAGI. The CDR3 is 15 amino acids. Between the trimmed V and J ends, which lost 6 bases and 3 bases, there was a span of 15 bases. The PCR made use of 60 Vbeta and 13 Jbeta primers. Clones were sequenced by immunoSEQ multiplex PCR, and TCRdb holds only the in-frame ones, with some missing. The table shows 85,000 to 95,000 clones, with approximately 76% occurring only once. The receptor's source is a man aged 25 to 45 in good health and CMV-seropositive. The chain recombines TRBV6-5 with TRBJ2-4; perhaps TRBD2 as D (6 bases). Material: PBMCs. The CDR3: CASSRRTGLKNIQYF. CDR3 DNA: TGTGCCAGCAGCCGTCGGACGGGACTCAAAAACATTCAGTACTTC.